These 26 T cell receptor beta chains share one sample of origin, sequenced in a study of shared clonotypes between healthy human individuals. Produced via immunoSEQ multiplex PCR; TCRdb's table is partial and in-frame only. In the table there are more than 550,000 clones, 72% of which are singletons. Sequencing was performed on memory CD4+ T cells sorted from blood. As for subset: CD45RA-negative fraction. The receptor set was obtained from a woman in her twenties or thirties in good health.

This sequence joins TRBV18 and TRBJ2-5, with TRBD1 matching 7 bases. The CDR3 has 16 amino acids. V lost 3 bases to trimming and J lost 2 bases; unmatched junction nucleotides: 9. The V gene's germline CDR1 is KGHSH and CDR2 LQKENI. CDR3 nucleotides: TGTGCCAGCTCACCCACAGGGACAGCGAATCAAGAGACCCAGTACTTC. Its protein product is CASSPTGTANQETQYF.

The chain combines TRBV6-5 with TRBJ2-5; D gene unclear. The germline V and J ends were trimmed by 2 bases and 5 bases, with 15 bases remaining between them. Germline V lookup: CDR1 MNHEY, CDR2 SVGAGI. This CDR3 region has 15 residues. CDR3 coding DNA: TGTGCCAGCAGTTACGGCGCCCCGGGTAGGGAGACCCAGTACTTC. This gives the protein CASSYGAPGRETQYF.

The chain couples TRBV7-9 to TRBJ2-5; 14 bases match TRBD2. V lost 4 bases and J lost 1; bases outside the gene matches: 8. The V gene's germline CDR1 is SEHNR and CDR2 FQNEAQ (reference sequence). The CDR3 loop spans 18 amino acids. CDR3 in DNA: TGTGCCAGCAGCTCCGGGACTAGCGGGAGATTACTCCAAGAGACCCAGTACTTC. Translation: CASSSGTSGRLLQETQYF.

This clone was seen many times. This sequence joins TRBV23-1 and TRBJ2-1; 7 nucleotides agree with TRBD1. TRBV23-1 is assigned to the ORF class and has an uncertain function. This CDR3 spans 19 amino acids. J was trimmed by 2 bases and V by 0 bases; bases with no gene match: 13. CDR3 protein: CASSQSVDCSTGAYNEQFF. In DNA, the CDR3 is TGCGCCAGCAGTCAATCGGTTGATTGTAGCACAGGGGCCTACAATGAGCAGTTCTTC.

The genes are TRBV5-1 and TRBJ2-1, with no clear D. Trimming cost V 0 bases and J 7 bases, with 14 bases left between them. Germline V gene lookup returns CDR1 SGHRS and CDR2 YFSETQ. CDR3 size: 15 residues. This CDR3 reads CASSLELLVGNEQFF. CDR3 nucleotide sequence: TGCGCCAGCAGCTTGGAACTTTTGGTGGGGAATGAGCAGTTCTTC.

V usage is TRBV2 and J usage is TRBJ2-6; D not certain. Trimming shortened V by 3 bases and J by 3 bases, and 9 bases separated the two germline ends. The CDR3 has 15 residues. CDR1 is SNHLY and CDR2 is FYNNEI in the germline V gene. The CDR3: CASSDVRVGANVLTF. The DNA for the CDR3 is TGTGCCAGCAGTGATGTAAGGGTTGGGGCCAACGTCCTGACTTTC.

The rearrangement uses TRBV7-9 and TRBJ2-3, with TRBD2 matching 13 bases. V shed 1 base and J 3 bases; nucleotides not matched to a gene: 7. Germline lookup yields CDR1 SEHNR and CDR2 FQNEAQ (reference sequence). CDR3 length equals 18 residues. CDR3 sequence: CASSLVPSLAGGTDTQYF. The CDR3 region has the DNA TGTGCCAGCAGCTTAGTCCCTTCACTAGCGGGAGGGACAGATACGCAGTATTTT.

The chain links TRBV5-1 to TRBJ2-7; 10 nucleotides match TRBD2. Unmatched junction bases numbered 6, after V lost 3 bases and J lost 3 bases. Germline CDR1 is SGHRS and CDR2 is YFSETQ. This CDR3 spans 15 amino acids. The CDR3 region has the DNA TGCGCCAGCAGCTCCTGGACTAGCGGACTCTACGAGCAGTACTTC. It translates to CASSSWTSGLYEQYF.

This chain connects TRBV5-1 to TRBJ2-1, with 8 bases identical to TRBD2. J was trimmed by 3 bases and V by 0 bases; bases with no gene match: 2. Germline V lookup: CDR1 SGHRS, CDR2 YFSETQ. This CDR3 comprises 15 residues. CDR3: CASSLGSGNYNEQFF. The CDR3 bases are TGCGCCAGCAGCTTGGGTAGCGGGAACTACAATGAGCAGTTCTTC.

This clone has at least ten counts. The genes are TRBV10-2 and TRBJ1-1; 9 bases line up with TRBD1. This CDR3 contains 17 residues. The trim removed 8 bases at V and 4 bases at J, leaving 17 bases unmatched. Germline V gives CDR1 WSHSY, CDR2 SAAADI. As DNA, the CDR3 is TGCGCCAGCGCGAAAGGGACAGGGATGGAGTTAGGCACTGAAGCTTTCTTT. It codes for CASAKGTGMELGTEAFF.

The chain carries TRBV7-2 and TRBJ1-2; the D is unclear. The V end was cut by 4 bases, the J end by 7 bases, with 16 bases between. Per the germline V gene, CDR1 is SGHTA and CDR2 is FQGNSA. The CDR3 has 14 amino acids. CDR3: CASSSPGSISGYTF. For the CDR3, the DNA is TGTGCCAGCAGCTCCCCGGGCTCCATAAGTGGCTACACCTTC.

This chain connects TRBV27 to TRBJ2-2; D is unclear. The V and J ends lost 2 bases and 6 bases respectively, with 10 bases between them. The CDR3 length is 14 residues. Germline CDR1 reads MNHEY; CDR2 reads SMNVEV (reference sequence). This CDR3 is CASSLDGYAGELFF. CDR3 bases: TGTGCCAGCAGTTTAGACGGTTACGCCGGGGAGCTGTTTTTT.

The CDR3 nucleotides read TGTGCCAGCAGCTACGACAGGGGACCTTGGGGCTACACCTTC. Amino acid sequence: CASSYDRGPWGYTF. The chain couples TRBV5-4 to TRBJ1-2; 8 bases are a match to TRBD1. Germline loops: CDR1 SGHNT, CDR2 YYREEE (reference sequence). This CDR3 has 14 residues. With 3 bases clipped from V and 8 bases from J, the junction kept 9 bases outside the gene matches. The whole variable domain, filled in from reference TRBV5-4 and TRBJ1-2, reads ETGVTQSPTHLIKTRGQQVTLRCSSQSGHNTVSWYQQALGQGPQFIFQYYREEENGRGNFPPRFSGLQFPNYSSELNVNALELDDSALYLCASSYDRGPWGYTFGSGTRLTVV.

This rearrangement joins TRBV19 to TRBJ1-2; 12 nucleotides align to TRBD1. Per the germline V gene, CDR1 is LNHDA and CDR2 is SQIVND (reference sequence). The CDR3 length is 17 residues. The V and J ends lost 3 bases and 5 bases, in that order; junction bases with no gene match: 10. CDR3 sequence (DNA): TGTGCCAGTAGTATGGTCCCGGGACAGGGGGCGGAATATGGCTACACCTTC. Translated, it gives CASSMVPGQGAEYGYTF. The full variable domain, its missing parts supplied by reference TRBV19 and TRBJ1-2, is DGGITQSPKYLFRKEGQNVTLSCEQNLNHDAMYWYRQDPGQGLRLIYYSQIVNDFQKGDIAEGYSVSREKKESFPLTVTSAQKNPTAFYLCASSMVPGQGAEYGYTFGSGTRLTVV.

The V and J genes are TRBV2 and TRBJ1-3; 7 bases line up with TRBD1. Germline V gives CDR1 SNHLY, CDR2 FYNNEI. This CDR3 comprises 13 residues. Germline trimming cut 7 bases from V and 3 bases from J; bases unmatched to any gene: 3. The CDR3 nucleotides are TGTGCCAGCATGAGGACAGGTGGAAACACCATATATTTT. The encoded protein is CASMRTGGNTIYF.

V gene TRBV7-9 combines with J gene TRBJ2-2, with no clear D. The CDR3 runs 17 residues. The V end lost 5 bases, the J end lost 0 bases, and 16 bases lay between the germline ends. Germline V gene sequence: CDR1 SEHNR, CDR2 FQNEAQ (reference sequence). Written as DNA, the CDR3 is TGTGCCAGCAGCCCAACCGGAGTGATCGCGAACACCGGGGAGCTGTTTTTT. As protein: CASSPTGVIANTGELFF.

The V and J genes are TRBV9 and TRBJ1-4, with a possible D match to TRBD1 (6 bases). Germline V gives CDR1 SGDLS, CDR2 YYNGEE. V was cut by 4 bases and J by 4 bases, with 23 bases left in between. This CDR3 spans 18 amino acids. The CDR3 is CASSTPIGGARGNEKLFF. The CDR3 nucleotides are TGTGCCAGCAGCACCCCAATCGGGGGGGCGCGGGGTAATGAAAAACTGTTTTTT.

The genes are TRBV6-1 and TRBJ2-2, with 7 bases that match TRBD2. The ends lost 3 bases at V and 2 bases at J; junction bases unmatched: 12. CDR3 length: 18 residues. Germline CDR1 MNHNS, CDR2 SASEGT. CDR3 nucleotide sequence: TGTGCCAGCAGTGAGTGGGACTATCTACAAAAAAACACCGGGGAGCTGTTTTTT. Translation: CASSEWDYLQKNTGELFF.

This clone occurred a few times. The chain employs TRBV15 and TRBJ1-1, with D tentatively TRBD1 (5 bases). Trimming stripped 0 bases from V and 4 bases from J, with 9 bases between. CDR1 LNHNV and CDR2 YYDKDF come from the germline V gene (reference sequence). The CDR3 extends over 14 amino acids. The CDR3 reads CATSRDPGFTEAFF. Here the CDR3 DNA reads TGTGCCACCAGCAGAGACCCAGGGTTCACTGAAGCTTTCTTT.

The J gene is TRBJ2-1, the V gene TRBV29-1; 7 nucleotides match TRBD1. Germline V gene sequence: CDR1 SQVTM, CDR2 ANQGSEA. CDR3 length: 14 amino acids. The ends lost 3 bases at V and 3 bases at J; junction bases unmatched: 5. The CDR3 protein is CSVDDRASYNEQFF. CDR3 DNA: TGCAGCGTTGACGACAGGGCTAGCTACAATGAGCAGTTCTTC.

The V gene is TRBV11-2, the J gene TRBJ2-5; D is possibly TRBD1 (5 bases). The CDR3 extends over 15 amino acids. Per the germline V gene, CDR1 is SGHAT and CDR2 is FQNNGV. Trimming pared 5 bases from V and 4 bases from J, leaving 17 bases between. The CDR3 DNA sequence: TGTGCCAGCAGCCAAAGCCGGCAGGGTAGAGAGACCCAGTACTTC. As protein: CASSQSRQGRETQYF. Together with reference TRBV11-2 and TRBJ2-5, the CDR3 gives the full variable domain: EAGVAQSPRYKIIEKRQSVAFWCNPISGHATLYWYQQILGQGPKLLIQFQNNGVVDDSQLPKDRFSAERLKGVDSTLKIQPAKLEDSAVYLCASSQSRQGRETQYFGPGTRLLVL.

This clone was observed a handful of times. This chain connects TRBV30 to TRBJ1-5, with D tentatively TRBD1 (5 bases). CDR1 and CDR2 (germline): GTSNPN, SVGIG (reference sequence). CDR3 size: 14 residues. The V end was cut by 3 bases, the J end by 7 bases, with 16 bases between. The CDR3 reads CAWRGGGSGQPQHF. In DNA form, the CDR3 reads TGTGCCTGGAGGGGGGGAGGGAGCGGCCAGCCCCAGCATTTT.

This clone was observed once. V usage is TRBV18 and J usage is TRBJ1-2; 7 bases agree with TRBD1. V was pared by 1 base and J by 6 bases, with 2 bases of the junction left unmatched. The CDR3 has 13 residues. Germline V gene data show CDR1 as KGHSH and CDR2 as LQKENI. Here the CDR3 reads CASSPRDRHGYTF. DNA for the CDR3: TGTGCCAGCTCACCACGGGACAGACATGGCTACACCTTC.

This clone was counted many times. The rearrangement uses TRBV6-1 and TRBJ2-7; TRBD2 matches 9 bases. V lost 6 bases to trimming and J lost 1 base; unmatched junction nucleotides: 4. This CDR3 is built from 14 residues. Per the germline V gene, CDR1 is MNHNS and CDR2 is SASEGT. This chain's CDR3 is CASSRLAESYEQYF. The CDR3 coding sequence is TGTGCCAGCAGCAGACTAGCGGAGTCCTACGAGCAGTACTTC.

The CDR3 DNA sequence: TGTGCCAGCAGTGAAGGACTAGCGGCTACCTACGAGCAGTACTTC. It specifies CASSEGLAATYEQYF. The rearrangement uses TRBV25-1 and TRBJ2-7; 10 bases are a match to TRBD2. This CDR3 has 15 amino acids. After removal of 2 bases from V and 2 bases from J, the junction contained 3 bases not matched to a gene. Germline values: CDR1 MGHDK, CDR2 SYGVNS.

This clone occurred many times. The chain employs TRBV4-1 and TRBJ2-7; 13 nucleotides match TRBD2. The CDR3 sequence is 15 residues long. Per germline, CDR1 MGHRA and CDR2 YSYEKL. J gave up 6 bases and V 4 bases, and 6 bases lay outside the gene matches. The CDR3 loop reads CASSPGLAGLSEQYF. The CDR3 DNA reads as TGCGCCAGCAGCCCGGGACTAGCGGGACTTAGCGAGCAGTACTTC.